Here is one T cell receptor beta chain with its context. Mismatch with germline at one junction end may stem from a read error. In the original workflow: Amplifying reference gene primers gave estimates of nucleated cell counts. Assay used: immunoSEQ multiplex PCR; TCRdb lists only in-frame clones, some missing. Clone size and the V and J calls come from that table; the DNA yielded D and trimming. There are roughly 190,000 clones in the sample; 75% to 90% occur only once, and roughly 8.2% lies in the top ten. This CDR3 region has 11 residues. Germline V gene lookup returns CDR1 SNHLY and CDR2 FYNNEI. The sample is drawn from a study of blood T cell repertoires in COVID-19. Across the whole study: Whether acute or convalescent, the COVID-19 samples came from the United States, Italy and Spain. In each case, the material was cDNA or gDNA derived from T cells, B-cell-depleted T cells, or PBMCs.

Sequenced input: peripheral blood. This receptor was identified in a woman aged 60 to 75 with acute or convalescent COVID-19. The chain has TRBV2 and TRBJ2-5; no firm D call. For the CDR3, the DNA is TGTGCCAGCAGGGGCCAACAGACCCAGTACTTC. Its protein is CASRGQQTQYF.